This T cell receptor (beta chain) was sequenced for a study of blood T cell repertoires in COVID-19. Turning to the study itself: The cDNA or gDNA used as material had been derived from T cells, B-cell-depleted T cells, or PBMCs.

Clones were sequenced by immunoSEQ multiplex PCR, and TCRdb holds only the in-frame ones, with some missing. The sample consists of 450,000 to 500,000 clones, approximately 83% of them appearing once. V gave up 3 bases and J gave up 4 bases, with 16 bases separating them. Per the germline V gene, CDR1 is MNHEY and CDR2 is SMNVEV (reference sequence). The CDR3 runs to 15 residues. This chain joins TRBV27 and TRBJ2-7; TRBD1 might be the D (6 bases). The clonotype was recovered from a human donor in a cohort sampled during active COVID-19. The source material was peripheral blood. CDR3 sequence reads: CASSFSRQAHYEQYF. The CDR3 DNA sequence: TGTGCCAGCAGTTTTTCCCGACAGGCCCATTACGAGCAGTACTTC.